Shown below are 11 T cell receptor beta chains from a single sample sequenced in a study of shared clonotypes between healthy human individuals. Assay used: immunoSEQ multiplex PCR; TCRdb lists only in-frame clones, some missing. This sample has some 790,000 clones, with 55% to 80% found just once. The specimen sequenced was memory CD4+ T cells sorted from blood. Subset defined: CD45RA-negative fraction. These receptor sequences come from a woman aged 25 to 39 in good health.

This chain uses TRBV7-9 with TRBJ2-1; D remains ambiguous. This CDR3 comprises 14 residues. Deletions cut 4 bases from V and 5 bases from J, with 12 bases between. The V gene's germline CDR1 is SEHNR and CDR2 FQNEAQ (reference sequence). The CDR3 sequence: CASSYKGRNNEQFF. The CDR3 DNA reads TGTGCCAGCAGCTATAAGGGCAGAAACAATGAGCAGTTCTTC.

The gene calls are TRBV28 and TRBJ2-1; maybe TRBD2 (6 bases). The CDR3 is 12 residues long. Between the trimmed V and J ends, which lost 5 bases and 10 bases, there was a span of 12 bases. Germline CDR1 and CDR2: MDHEN and SYDVKM. This chain's CDR3 is CASSQLAIEQFF. In DNA form, the CDR3 reads TGTGCCAGCAGTCAACTAGCTATCGAGCAGTTCTTC.

The chain joins TRBV6-1 to TRBJ1-5, with TRBD1 matching 9 bases. The V gene's germline CDR1 is MNHNS and CDR2 SASEGT. The J segment lost 6 bases and the V segment lost 5 bases, leaving 8 bases of the junction unmatched. The CDR3 has 15 residues. This CDR3 reads CASSHRDRVGQPQHF. The DNA for the CDR3 is TGTGCCAGCAGTCACCGGGACAGGGTGGGTCAGCCCCAGCATTTT.

This chain uses TRBV18 with TRBJ2-7, with TRBD2 identical over 7 bases. CDR1 and CDR2 (germline): KGHSH, LQKENI. The CDR3 is 14 residues long. V shed 5 bases, J shed 0 bases, and the junction held 4 bases outside the gene matches. The CDR3 reads CASSASGTSYEQYF. Here the CDR3 DNA reads TGTGCCAGCTCAGCTAGCGGCACCTCCTACGAGCAGTACTTC.

V usage is TRBV15 and J usage is TRBJ1-2; maybe TRBD1 (5 bases). V gave up 3 bases and J gave up 8 bases, with 22 bases separating them. The CDR3 is made up of 16 amino acids. The germline V gene has CDR1 LNHNV and CDR2 YYDKDF (reference sequence). CDR3 in amino acids: CATSREGPRVRYGYTF. CDR3 DNA sequence: TGTGCCACCAGCAGGGAGGGACCCAGGGTTAGGTACGGCTACACCTTC.

This chain joins TRBV7-2 and TRBJ1-3, with D unclear. This CDR3 region has 14 residues. Germline assignment: CDR1 SGHTA and CDR2 FQGNSA. V was shortened by 1 base and J by 4 bases, with 8 bases between the two germline ends. The CDR3 DNA sequence: TGTGCCAGCAGCTTAGACGGGCTAGGAAACACCATATATTTT. Its protein product is CASSLDGLGNTIYF.

This chain joins TRBV6-5 and TRBJ2-7; either TRBD1 or TRBD2 may supply D (5 bases each). In germline, CDR1 is MNHEY, CDR2 SVGAGI. Trimming removed 6 bases at V and 4 bases at J, with 10 bases between. The CDR3 covers 12 residues. CDR3 nucleotides: TGTGCCAGCAGGGGGGAGCTTTACGAGCAGTACTTC. It yields the protein CASRGELYEQYF.

In its sample, this clone was seen many times. V usage is TRBV18 and J usage is TRBJ2-2, with D possibly TRBD1 on 6 matching bases. This CDR3 is 17 amino acids long. Germline V CDR1 and CDR2: KGHSH, LQKENI. Trimming cost V 1 base and J 3 bases, with 15 bases left between them. The CDR3 region is CASSPLLQSGDTGELFF. The DNA for the CDR3 is TGTGCCAGCTCACCACTGCTTCAGTCAGGGGACACCGGGGAGCTGTTTTTT.

The chain employs TRBV2 and TRBJ2-5, with 15 nucleotides matching TRBD2. Germline V CDR1 and CDR2: SNHLY, FYNNEI. The CDR3 length is 17 residues. The ends lost 6 bases at V and 7 bases at J; junction bases unmatched: 12. This CDR3 reads CASRQGLAGGHPRTQYF. CDR3 DNA sequence: TGTGCCAGCAGACAAGGACTAGCGGGAGGGCACCCAAGGACCCAGTACTTC.

This clone appeared a few times. The chain recombines TRBV10-3 with TRBJ1-2, with 7 bases lining up with TRBD1. This CDR3 is built from 13 residues. Losses at the gene ends were 2 bases for V and 5 bases for J; bases not matched to a gene: 2. Germline CDR1 is ENHRY and CDR2 is SYGVKD. The CDR3 nucleotides are TGTGCCATCAGTGAGCAGACAGGGTATGGCTACACCTTC. As protein: CAISEQTGYGYTF.

V gene TRBV6-6 combines with J gene TRBJ1-1; a possible D gene is TRBD1 (5 bases). The CDR3 runs 15 residues. Germline V gene data show CDR1 as MNHNY and CDR2 as SVGAGI (reference sequence). The ends were cut back, 6 bases at V and 5 bases at J, with 19 bases in the middle. CDR3: CASRGQVGPGTEAFF. CDR3 DNA sequence: TGTGCCAGCAGGGGGCAAGTGGGGCCGGGAACTGAAGCTTTCTTT.